This TCR beta chain was recorded in a study of blood T cell repertoires in COVID-19. As for the study in general: Some COVID-19 samples were acute and others convalescent; all came from the United States, Italy and Spain. PBMCs, B-cell-depleted T cells, or T cells were the source of the cDNA or gDNA that made up the material.

The CDR3 contains 14 residues. CDR1 and CDR2 (germline): ENHRY, SYGVKD. With 2 bases removed from V and 4 bases from J, the gap between germline ends came to 12 bases. As handled by the study authors: Reference gene primer amplification yielded estimated nucleated cell counts. The data were produced by immunoSEQ multiplex PCR, yet TCRdb's version contains in-frame clones alone and is incomplete. From that table come the V and J calls and clone size; the DNA was used to work out D and trimming. The sample carries about 50,000 clones, over 80% recorded once. The V call is TRBV10-3, the J call TRBJ2-7; D is possibly TRBD2 (6 bases). This receptor was taken from a man aged 35 to 55 with acute or convalescent COVID-19. The material sequenced was peripheral blood. CDR3 in DNA: TGTGCCATCAGTGAGGGAGGGAGTGGGTACGAGCAGTACTTC. Translation gives CAISEGGSGYEQYF.